The subject of this entry is one T cell receptor (beta chain). This sample was taken from a study of blood T cell repertoires in COVID-19. Libraries were prepared by immunoSEQ multiplex PCR; TCRdb keeps only in-frame clonotypes and omits some of them. Here the sample spans some 400,000 clones, about 90% being singletons. The CDR3 runs to 14 residues. V gave up 2 bases and J gave up 4 bases; unmatched junction bases: 2. From germline, CDR1 is SGHTA and CDR2 FQGNSA. The sequencing input was PBMCs or T cells enriched from blood (not recorded which). This clonotype was obtained from a man aged 25 to 40 who had recovered from COVID-19. The V and J genes are TRBV7-2 and TRBJ2-3; 8 bases fit TRBD2. The CDR3 coding sequence is TGTGCCAGCAGCTTAAAAGCGGGGGCAGATACGCAGTATTTT. Protein sequence: CASSLKAGADTQYF.